A single sample is the source of the 8 T cell receptor beta chains below, sequenced in a study of blood T cells in healthy people across ages. Through a sample-barcoded 5' primer and a J-beta primer mix, a second PCR was run for roughly 7 to 11 cycles. In TCRdb, the 5' RACE reads were re-called with MiXCR into one record per CDR3 protein. The sample has some 760,000 distinct CDR3 sequences, 20% to 30% seen once. This same sample was also taken into another study, of T cells of mothers and their children.

The sequencing sample was made of blood. These receptors all come from a boy aged 5-17 years in good health.

This clonotype was found a few times. The chain employs TRBV20-1 and TRBJ2-5, with 8 bases aligning to TRBD2. V was pared by 3 bases and J by 11 bases, with 14 bases of the junction left unmatched. CDR1 and CDR2 from the germline V gene are DFQATT and SNEGSKA (reference sequence). This CDR3 has 14 amino acids. The CDR3 nucleotides are TGCAGTGCTAGGGATAGCGGGAAGGCTCGGGAGCAGTACTTC. Its protein is CSARDSGKAREQYF.

The gene calls are TRBV18 and TRBJ1-2; D is undetermined. Germline CDR1 is KGHSH and CDR2 is LQKENI. The CDR3 is made up of 14 amino acids. V lost 1 base and J lost 13, with 19 bases in between. The CDR3: CASSPLDGAYGCTF. The CDR3 nucleotides are TGTGCCAGCTCACCACTGGACGGAGCGTATGGTTGCACCTTC.

The rearrangement joins TRBV18 to TRBJ1-5, with D hard to call. The CDR3 runs 14 residues. Germline V gene data show CDR1 as KGHSH and CDR2 as LQKENI. V dropped 2 bases and J dropped 3 bases, with 8 bases sitting between them. In nucleotides, the CDR3 is TGTGCCAGCTCACCAGGGTACGTCAATCAGCCCCAGCATTTT. Encoded protein: CASSPGYVNQPQHF.

This clonotype appeared a few times. This sequence joins TRBV29-1 and TRBJ2-5; D gene uncertain. V lost 2 bases to trimming and J lost 5 bases, with 9 bases between them. Germline CDR1 SQVTM, CDR2 ANQGSEA. This CDR3 region has 12 residues. The CDR3 nucleotides are TGCAGCGTTGAACCATCATTTGAGACCCAGTACTTC. Amino acids: CSVEPSFETQYF. The entire variable domain, with the rest obtained from reference TRBV29-1 and TRBJ2-5, is as follows: SAVISQKPSRDICQRGTSLTIQCQVDSQVTMMFWYRQQPGQSLTLIATANQGSEATYESGFVIDKFPISRPNLTFSTLTVSNMSPEDSSIYLCSVEPSFETQYFGPGTRLLVL.

This chain joins TRBV20-1 and TRBJ1-3; D remains ambiguous. There are 14 residues in the CDR3. Germline V gene data show CDR1 as DFQATT and CDR2 as SNEGSKA (reference sequence). The V gene lost 3 bases and the J gene lost 0 bases, with 9 bases spanning the gap. CDR3 residues: CSASRSISGNTIYF. In nucleotides, the CDR3 is TGCAGTGCTAGTAGGTCCATCTCTGGAAACACCATATATTTT.

This rearrangement joins TRBV14 to TRBJ1-2; D is ambiguous. This CDR3 contains 14 residues. V gave up 0 bases and J gave up 1 base, with 6 bases separating them. The V gene's germline CDR1 is SGHDN and CDR2 FVKESK. Written as DNA, the CDR3 is TGTGCCAGCAGCCAAGATCTATATAACTATGGCTACACCTTC. Residues: CASSQDLYNYGYTF.

The sample holds a few counts of this clonotype. CDR3 loop: CASSLSSAGSSYNSPLHF. CDR3 nucleotide sequence: TGTGCCAGCAGCTTAAGTTCGGCAGGGAGCTCCTATAATTCACCCCTCCACTTT. The chain carries TRBV7-2 and TRBJ1-6; a possible D gene is TRBD1 (5 bases). V dropped 2 bases and J dropped 0 bases, with 14 bases sitting between them. This CDR3 is built from 18 residues. Germline-derived CDR1 and CDR2 are SGHTA and FQGNSA.

This clonotype was picked up a small number of times. At one end, the junction sequence differs from germline, possibly due to a read error. The chain links TRBV9 to TRBJ2-3; a possible D gene is TRBD1 (5 bases). The CDR3 has 15 residues. CDR1 and CDR2 from the germline V gene are SGDLS and YYNGEE. CDR3 region: CASSVWGLITDTQYF. Here the CDR3 DNA reads TGTGCCAGCAGCGTCTGGGGCCTGATCACAGATACGCAGTACTTT.